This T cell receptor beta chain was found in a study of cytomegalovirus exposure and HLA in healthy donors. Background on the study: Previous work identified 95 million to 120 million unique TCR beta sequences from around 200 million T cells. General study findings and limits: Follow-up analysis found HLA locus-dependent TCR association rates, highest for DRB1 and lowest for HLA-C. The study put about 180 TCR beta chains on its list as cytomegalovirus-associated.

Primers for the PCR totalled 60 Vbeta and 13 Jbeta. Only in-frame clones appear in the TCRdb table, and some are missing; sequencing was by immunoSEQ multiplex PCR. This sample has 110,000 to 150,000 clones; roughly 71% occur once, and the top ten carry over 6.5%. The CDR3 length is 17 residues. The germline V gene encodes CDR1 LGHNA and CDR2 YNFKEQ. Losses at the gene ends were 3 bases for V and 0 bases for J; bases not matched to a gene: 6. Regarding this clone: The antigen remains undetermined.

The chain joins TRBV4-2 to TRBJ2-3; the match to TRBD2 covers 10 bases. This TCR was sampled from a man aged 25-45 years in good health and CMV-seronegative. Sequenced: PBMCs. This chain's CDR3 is CASSHSGRGPSTDTQYF. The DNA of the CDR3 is TGTGCCAGCAGCCACAGCGGGAGGGGGCCTAGCACAGATACGCAGTATTTT.